A selection of T cell receptor beta chains follows, all from one sample in a study of radiation and T cells in renal cell carcinoma. TCRdb's table, derived via immunoSEQ multiplex PCR, lists solely in-frame clones and lacks some. The data show 100,000 to 150,000 clones, with 85% to 90% seen just once and around 6% held by the top ten. The sample was blood, taken from a patient whose treatment included radiotherapy and nephrectomy. The origin of the receptors is a woman in her seventies with renal cell carcinoma. Each CDR3 is given with its conserved first and last residue. Fields, in order: J gene, V gene, CDR3 protein.

TRBJ1-2 TRBV29-1 CSVDPGANYGYTF
TRBJ2-7 TRBV5-1 CASSPAGQGVEQYF
TRBJ2-2 TRBV7-3 CASSPLGASGGPGELFF
TRBJ1-2 TRBV14 CASSQERGGYYGYTF
TRBJ2-7 TRBV28 CASMPQGGRFEQYF
TRBJ2-5 TRBV5-6 CASSLRVPTQYF
TRBJ1-6 TRBV5-5 CASSFLRAENNSPLHF
TRBJ2-1 TRBV11-3 CASSLPGENEQFF
TRBJ2-7 TRBV6-5 CASGRDRVGEQYF
TRBJ2-3 TRBV27 CASSLPGGSDTQYF
TRBJ2-5 TRBV20-1 CSAAQETQYF
TRBJ2-7 TRBV19 CASSSYRENLVYEQYF
TRBJ1-2 TRBV19 CASSATGQLYGYTF
TRBJ2-7 TRBV4-1 CASSHVIRDRGRHEQYF
TRBJ2-3 TRBV5-1 CASSLDGAPTDTQYF
TRBJ2-5 TRBV2 CASSEGLTSGGGGETQYF
TRBJ2-7 TRBV7-9 CASSLIVGEQYF
TRBJ2-3 TRBV19 CASQHRGTDTQYF
TRBJ1-2 TRBV10-3 CAISRDRDYGYTF
TRBJ2-3 TRBV18 CASSPPTQDRPSF
TRBJ1-5 TRBV30 CAWRSTGGNQPQHF
TRBJ2-2 TRBV29-1 CSVGASGGAVAGELFF
TRBJ2-2 TRBV7-9 CASIATGDTGELFF